This T cell receptor beta chain came from a study of blood T cell repertoires in COVID-19. Overall study: Sites across the United States, Italy and Spain contributed samples from acute and convalescent COVID-19. T cells, B-cell-depleted T cells, or PBMCs supplied cDNA or gDNA.

In the original processing: Nucleated cell number was recorded as an estimate derived from reference gene primer amplification. Clones were read by immunoSEQ multiplex PCR, and TCRdb kept only the in-frame ones, dropping some. V and J calls and clone size are given by that table; D and trimming were obtained from the DNA. The sample yields tens of thousands of clones, about 86% seen once. The receptor was derived from a man aged 65 to 79 with acute or convalescent COVID-19. The sample comprised peripheral blood.

CDR3 sequence reads: CASSEPGQAWNEQFF. CDR3 in DNA: TGCGCCAGCAGTGAGCCCGGACAGGCCTGGAATGAGCAGTTCTTC. The chain employs TRBV10-1 and TRBJ2-1; 7 positions match TRBD1. With V trimmed by 2 bases and J by 7 bases, 8 bases remained unmatched. Looked up from germline, CDR1 is WNHNN and CDR2 is SYGVQD (reference sequence). The CDR3 is 15 residues long.